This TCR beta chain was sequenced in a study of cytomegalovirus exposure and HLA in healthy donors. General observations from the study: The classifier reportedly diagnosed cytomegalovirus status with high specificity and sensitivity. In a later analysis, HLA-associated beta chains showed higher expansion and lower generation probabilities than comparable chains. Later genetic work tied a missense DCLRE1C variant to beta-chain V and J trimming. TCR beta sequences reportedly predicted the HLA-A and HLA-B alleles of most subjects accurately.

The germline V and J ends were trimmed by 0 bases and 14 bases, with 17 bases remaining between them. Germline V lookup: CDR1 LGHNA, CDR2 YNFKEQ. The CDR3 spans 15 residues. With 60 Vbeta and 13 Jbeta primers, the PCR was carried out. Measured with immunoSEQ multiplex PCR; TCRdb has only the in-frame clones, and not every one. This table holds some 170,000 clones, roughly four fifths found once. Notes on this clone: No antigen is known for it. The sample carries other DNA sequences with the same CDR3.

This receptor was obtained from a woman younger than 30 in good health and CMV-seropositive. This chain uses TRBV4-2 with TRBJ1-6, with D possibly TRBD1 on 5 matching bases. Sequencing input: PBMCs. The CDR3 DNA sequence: TGTGCCAGCAGCCAAGAGGAGTGGGTTACAGGAGCCCTCCACTTT. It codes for CASSQEEWVTGALHF.